What follows describes a single T cell receptor (beta chain). This clonotype was counted once. This receptor's antigen is unknown. Per-base quality was not reported, and no clone a single base away is much larger than it. Systemically healthy Caucasian individuals from Russia, 35 to 50 in total and aged about 6 to 90 years, were included as donors. Ten milliliters of peripheral blood were drawn from each donor into EDTA-treated Vacutainer tubes. Ficoll-Paque density-gradient centrifugation was used to isolate PBMCs, with at least 7 million per sample. Total RNA was extracted from PBMCs with Trizol reagent, with at least 6 micrograms obtained per sample. The percentages of naive CD45RAhigh/CD27high T cells were determined by flow cytometry on a PBMC aliquot from every donor. Measured from the cysteine to the phenylalanine, the CDR3 is 15 residues long. The entry retains the CDR3 DNA only, 45 bases that are in frame from base 1. Relative to germline, V is missing 6 bases and J is missing 13 bases, with 18 bases of the junction outside any gene match. Based on the germline V gene, the CDR1 and CDR2 sequences are MNHNS and SASEGT.

To prepare the library, 5' RACE was applied. TCRdb names Illumina HiSeq 2500 as the instrument used. A second PCR of 7 to 11 cycles was performed with a sample-barcoded 5' primer and a J-beta primer mix. A template-switch 5' adaptor carrying 12 random nucleotides introduced a unique molecular identifier onto each TCR beta cDNA molecule. At least 3 million CDR3-containing paired-end reads were obtained from each sample. All of the RNA was converted into first-strand cDNA using the Mint cDNA synthesis kit, with a TRBC-specific oligonucleotide serving as the primer. After uracil-DNA glycosylase treatment, a first 18-cycle PCR used universal primers M1SS and BC2_uni_R on all cDNA. The source study handled its data this way. For normalization, 1 million high-quality reads, each with a distinct molecular identifier, were randomly selected from each sample. Instead of being binned into consensus sequences, reads with shared molecular identifiers were discarded. MiTCR, set to a Q25 quality threshold and the strictest error-elimination algorithm, was used for CDR3 identification, clonotype clustering and error correction. A nonparametric unseen species model with Euler transformation was used to estimate a lower bound on total TCR beta diversity. TCRdb took the public reads, trimmed them with fastp at Q25, ran MiXCR for clone calling and kept in-frame beta chains. Under each unique CDR3 protein, matching rows form one entry showing the most common genes and DNA. TCRdb's processing, not the authors' own work, is the source of the V and J calls. Within this sample are about 970,000 distinct CDR3 sequences, with roughly 51% of them counted one time only. Jointly, the top ten make up roughly a fifth of the sample.

These data come from a study of blood T cells in healthy people across ages (dated by TCRdb to the mid-2010s). Context from the whole study: In model experiments, roughly one uniquely barcoded TCR beta cDNA molecule per two T cells was captured by template switching. To track age-related changes in TCR beta repertoire diversity, the study relied on deep sequencing normalized with unique cDNA molecular identifiers. The donors were divided into four age groups: young (average roughly 15 years), middle-aged (approximately 39), aged (roughly 66) and long-lived (roughly 86). To avoid experimental bias, donors of different ages were randomly spread across the sequencing lanes. Using the same blood draw, the study looked at two additional independent replicas of 1 million unique cDNA reads for two donors, one aged 18 to 30 and the other aged 80 or older. What the study reported, not specific to this receptor: There was a strong correlation between observed TCR beta diversity and the percentage of naive T cells measured by flow cytometry. Estimates of total diversity based on one million sequenced T cells were considered lower bounds and underestimates. Compared with the aged group, the long-lived group had more naive CD4+ T cells, fewer expanded clones and increased TCR diversity, suggesting age selection. Observed TCR beta diversity per million T cells fell roughly linearly with age, and a significant reduction was already apparent by age about 36. Because donor CMV infection status was unknown, age-related changes in expanded clonotypes were potentially confounded. Because profiling used bulk unsorted PBMCs, naive and antigen-experienced compartments could not be compared conclusively.

The chain links TRBV6-1 with TRBJ2-5; 9 nucleotides in the junction match TRBD2. Sequenced input: blood. This receptor was obtained from a woman aged 55-69 years in good health. The CDR3 sequence is CASRGSSGSQYERYF. The DNA sequence is as follows: TGTGCCAGCAGGGGGAGTAGCGGGAGTCAATACGAGCGGTACTTC.